A selection of T cell receptor beta chains follows, all from one sample in a study of cytomegalovirus exposure and HLA in healthy donors. Produced via immunoSEQ multiplex PCR; TCRdb's table is partial and in-frame only. This repertoire shows more than 110,000 clones, around 72% found once; its top ten account for around 1.2%. The sample consisted of PBMCs. The receptors here all came from a woman in her thirties or forties in good health and CMV-seronegative. Both conserved end residues are part of each CDR3. Fields, in order: clone size, D gene, J gene, V gene, CDR3 protein, CDR3 DNA. A D gene is named only where the DNA matches it firmly. Size tells how often a clone was seen (once, few, many) or the class of an expanded clone, and some rows leave it out.

abundance: many
d_gene: -
j_gene: TRBJ2-1
v_gene: TRBV5-6
CDR3aa: CASSLPGAYNEQFF
CDR3nt: TGTGCCAGCAGCTTGCCAGGGGCCTACAATGAGCAGTTCTTC

abundance: -
d_gene: -
j_gene: TRBJ1-6
v_gene: TRBV7-8
CDR3aa: CASSPVRDFNSPLHF
CDR3nt: TGTGCCAGCAGCCCAGTCCGGGACTTTAATTCACCCCTCCACTTT

abundance: -
d_gene: -
j_gene: TRBJ1-6
v_gene: TRBV6-1
CDR3aa: CASMGGQGRNSPLHF
CDR3nt: TGTGCCAGCATGGGGGGGCAGGGCCGAAATTCACCCCTCCACTTT

abundance: once
d_gene: -
j_gene: TRBJ2-5
v_gene: TRBV28
CDR3aa: CASSFNRRGETQYF
CDR3nt: TGTGCCAGCAGTTTCAACCGACGCGGCGAGACCCAGTACTTC

abundance: -
d_gene: -
j_gene: TRBJ2-5
v_gene: TRBV9
CDR3aa: CASSVEGDQETQYF
CDR3nt: TGTGCCAGCAGCGTAGAGGGGGACCAAGAGACCCAGTACTTC

abundance: -
d_gene: TRBD1
j_gene: TRBJ1-1
v_gene: TRBV5-4
CDR3aa: CASSLGGGDGNTEAFF
CDR3nt: TGTGCCAGCAGCTTGGGAGGGGGCGATGGGAACACTGAAGCTTTCTTT

abundance: -
d_gene: -
j_gene: TRBJ1-3
v_gene: TRBV4-2
CDR3aa: CASSQDRFRVSSGNTIYF
CDR3nt: TGTGCCAGCAGCCAAGATCGGTTTCGGGTGAGCTCTGGAAACACCATATATTTT

abundance: -
d_gene: TRBD1
j_gene: TRBJ2-5
v_gene: TRBV9
CDR3aa: CASSVRPGTGKETQYF
CDR3nt: TGTGCCAGCAGCGTCCGTCCCGGGACAGGGAAAGAGACCCAGTACTTC

abundance: -
d_gene: -
j_gene: TRBJ2-7
v_gene: TRBV9
CDR3aa: CASSAKDSYEQYF
CDR3nt: TGTGCCAGCAGCGCTAAAGATTCCTACGAGCAGTACTTC

abundance: few
d_gene: -
j_gene: TRBJ1-1
v_gene: TRBV5-8
CDR3aa: CASSLGFVGRNTEAFF
CDR3nt: TGTGCCAGCAGCTTGGGGTTTGTGGGCAGAAACACTGAAGCTTTCTTT

abundance: -
d_gene: TRBD2
j_gene: TRBJ2-7
v_gene: TRBV5-1
CDR3aa: CASSTKTSGGTYEQYF
CDR3nt: TGCGCCAGCAGCACCAAGACTAGCGGGGGAACCTACGAGCAGTACTTC

abundance: -
d_gene: TRBD1
j_gene: TRBJ1-2
v_gene: TRBV9
CDR3aa: CASSPDRVDYGYTF
CDR3nt: TGTGCCAGCAGCCCGGACAGGGTCGACTATGGCTACACCTTC

abundance: -
d_gene: TRBD1
j_gene: TRBJ2-7
v_gene: TRBV7-2
CDR3aa: CASSIPGQVNYEQYF
CDR3nt: TGTGCCAGCAGCATACCGGGACAGGTGAACTACGAGCAGTACTTC

abundance: -
d_gene: -
j_gene: TRBJ1-5
v_gene: TRBV1
CDR3aa: CTSNSPPGQGVSSNQPQHF
CDR3nt: TGCACCAGCAATAGCCCGCCGGGACAGGGTGTTTCTAGCAATCAGCCCCAGCATTTT

abundance: few
d_gene: -
j_gene: TRBJ1-2
v_gene: TRBV28
CDR3aa: CASRIDRNYGYTF
CDR3nt: TGTGCCAGCAGGATCGACAGAAACTATGGCTACACCTTC

abundance: -
d_gene: -
j_gene: TRBJ2-1
v_gene: TRBV9
CDR3aa: CASQGRGNEQFF
CDR3nt: TGTGCCAGCCAGGGGAGGGGCAATGAGCAGTTCTTC

abundance: many
d_gene: TRBD1
j_gene: TRBJ1-6
v_gene: TRBV2
CDR3aa: CASRGTGSPLHF
CDR3nt: TGTGCCAGCAGGGGGACAGGTTCACCCCTCCACTTT

abundance: -
d_gene: -
j_gene: TRBJ1-1
v_gene: TRBV4-1
CDR3aa: CASSQPGWTEAFF
CDR3nt: TGCGCCAGCAGCCAACCCGGTTGGACTGAAGCTTTCTTT

abundance: -
d_gene: -
j_gene: TRBJ2-2
v_gene: TRBV6-5
CDR3aa: CASSLDTNTGELFF
CDR3nt: TGTGCCAGCAGTTTGGACACGAACACCGGGGAGCTGTTTTTT

abundance: -
d_gene: -
j_gene: TRBJ2-7
v_gene: TRBV2
CDR3aa: CASQTDSYEQYF
CDR3nt: TGTGCCAGTCAGACAGACTCCTACGAGCAGTACTTC

abundance: -
d_gene: TRBD1
j_gene: TRBJ1-3
v_gene: TRBV18
CDR3aa: CASSPVSRPGQLSGNTIYF
CDR3nt: TGTGCCAGCTCACCCGTCTCCCGTCCGGGACAGCTATCTGGAAACACCATATATTTT

abundance: -
d_gene: -
j_gene: TRBJ2-1
v_gene: TRBV5-6
CDR3aa: CASSQGLYNEQFF
CDR3nt: TGTGCCAGCAGCCAAGGACTGTACAATGAGCAGTTCTTC

abundance: -
d_gene: TRBD1
j_gene: TRBJ1-5
v_gene: TRBV18
CDR3aa: CASSPINRGGNQPQHF
CDR3nt: TGTGCCAGCTCACCGATAAACAGGGGAGGCAATCAGCCCCAGCATTTT

abundance: once
d_gene: -
j_gene: TRBJ1-6
v_gene: TRBV7-3
CDR3aa: CASSPGTRNSPLHF
CDR3nt: TGTGCCAGCAGCCCCGGGACAAGGAATTCACCCCTCCACTTT

abundance: once
d_gene: -
j_gene: TRBJ2-3
v_gene: TRBV11-3
CDR3aa: CASSLGHPTDTQYF
CDR3nt: TGTGCCAGCAGCTTAGGGCATCCCACAGATACGCAGTATTTT

abundance: -
d_gene: -
j_gene: TRBJ2-5
v_gene: TRBV28
CDR3aa: CASSFRGETQYF
CDR3nt: TGTGCCAGCAGTTTTCGGGGAGAGACCCAGTACTTC

abundance: -
d_gene: TRBD2
j_gene: TRBJ2-7
v_gene: TRBV14
CDR3aa: CASSQASSSGRRYEQYF
CDR3nt: TGTGCCAGCAGCCAAGCCTCCTCTAGCGGGCGGCGCTACGAGCAGTACTTC

abundance: -
d_gene: TRBD1
j_gene: TRBJ1-2
v_gene: TRBV4-1
CDR3aa: CASSQPPGQKNYGYTF
CDR3nt: TGCGCCAGCAGCCAACCCCCGGGACAGAAAAACTATGGCTACACCTTC

abundance: -
d_gene: -
j_gene: TRBJ2-2
v_gene: TRBV15
CDR3aa: CATSRSPPAGELFF
CDR3nt: TGTGCCACCAGCAGATCTCCGCCGGCCGGGGAGCTGTTTTTT

abundance: -
d_gene: TRBD1
j_gene: TRBJ2-7
v_gene: TRBV9
CDR3aa: CASSARDRTSEQYF
CDR3nt: TGTGCCAGCAGCGCAAGGGACAGGACCTCCGAGCAGTACTTC

abundance: few
d_gene: TRBD1
j_gene: TRBJ1-4
v_gene: TRBV5-1
CDR3aa: CASSLIGTGSEKLFF
CDR3nt: TGCGCCAGCAGCTTGATTGGGACAGGGAGTGAAAAACTGTTTTTT

abundance: -
d_gene: TRBD2
j_gene: TRBJ2-2
v_gene: TRBV7-2
CDR3aa: CASSLGGTSAGELFF
CDR3nt: TGTGCCAGCAGCTTAGGAGGGACTAGCGCCGGGGAGCTGTTTTTT

abundance: -
d_gene: -
j_gene: TRBJ1-1
v_gene: TRBV14
CDR3aa: CASTRQLNTEAFF
CDR3nt: TGTGCCAGCACGCGACAGTTGAACACTGAAGCTTTCTTT

abundance: -
d_gene: TRBD1
j_gene: TRBJ2-7
v_gene: TRBV18
CDR3aa: CASSPGQTSSYEQYF
CDR3nt: TGTGCCAGCTCACCGGGACAGACCAGCTCCTACGAGCAGTACTTC

abundance: -
d_gene: -
j_gene: TRBJ1-4
v_gene: TRBV7-9
CDR3aa: CASSSQVLSTNEKLFF
CDR3nt: TGTGCCAGCAGCTCCCAGGTCCTCTCAACTAATGAAAAACTGTTTTTT

abundance: -
d_gene: -
j_gene: TRBJ2-5
v_gene: TRBV9
CDR3aa: CASSVAGGRTFQETQYF
CDR3nt: TGTGCCAGCAGCGTAGCGGGGGGCCGAACCTTCCAAGAGACCCAGTACTTC

abundance: -
d_gene: -
j_gene: TRBJ1-5
v_gene: TRBV6-5
CDR3aa: CASSSGGNQPQHF
CDR3nt: TGTGCCAGCAGTTCAGGGGGCAATCAGCCCCAGCATTTT

abundance: -
d_gene: TRBD1
j_gene: TRBJ1-2
v_gene: TRBV4-1
CDR3aa: CASSQVRDSFSGYTF
CDR3nt: TGCGCCAGCAGCCAAGTCCGGGACAGCTTTTCTGGCTACACCTTC

abundance: -
d_gene: TRBD1
j_gene: TRBJ2-7
v_gene: TRBV23-1
CDR3aa: CASSQPIGTGARPYLSYEQYF
CDR3nt: TGCGCCAGCAGTCAACCGATAGGGACAGGGGCCCGACCCTACCTATCCTACGAGCAGTACTTC

abundance: -
d_gene: TRBD1
j_gene: TRBJ2-1
v_gene: TRBV6-5
CDR3aa: CASSYVEGAGYEQFF
CDR3nt: TGTGCCAGCAGTTACGTAGAGGGGGCAGGCTATGAGCAGTTCTTC

abundance: -
d_gene: TRBD2
j_gene: TRBJ2-7
v_gene: TRBV6-1
CDR3aa: CASGREGEQYF
CDR3nt: TGTGCCAGCGGCAGGGAGGGCGAGCAGTACTTC

abundance: -
d_gene: TRBD2
j_gene: TRBJ2-5
v_gene: TRBV4-1
CDR3aa: CASSQILAGKETQYF
CDR3nt: TGCGCCAGCAGCCAAATACTAGCGGGGAAAGAGACCCAGTACTTC

abundance: -
d_gene: TRBD2
j_gene: TRBJ2-1
v_gene: TRBV6-5
CDR3aa: CASSYSSGGSNEQFF
CDR3nt: TGTGCCAGCAGTTACAGTAGCGGGGGTTCCAATGAGCAGTTCTTC

abundance: -
d_gene: TRBD1
j_gene: TRBJ1-4
v_gene: TRBV13
CDR3aa: CASSSDGTGTEKLFF
CDR3nt: TGTGCCAGCAGCTCCGATGGGACAGGGACTGAAAAACTGTTTTTT

abundance: -
d_gene: TRBD2
j_gene: TRBJ2-1
v_gene: TRBV5-6
CDR3aa: CASSYAGTSPNEQFF
CDR3nt: TGTGCCAGCAGCTATGCCGGGACTAGTCCCAATGAGCAGTTCTTC

abundance: -
d_gene: TRBD1
j_gene: TRBJ2-3
v_gene: TRBV7-9
CDR3aa: CASSLARQGKDTDTQYF
CDR3nt: TGTGCCAGCAGCTTAGCACGACAGGGTAAGGACACAGATACGCAGTATTTT

abundance: -
d_gene: -
j_gene: TRBJ2-5
v_gene: TRBV5-1
CDR3aa: CASSSGVQETQYF
CDR3nt: TGCGCCAGCAGCTCAGGGGTACAAGAGACCCAGTACTTC